The present entry profiles one TCR beta chain with its context. Its antigen is undetermined. Amplification used 60 Vbeta primers and 13 Jbeta primers. Some clones are missing from TCRdb's copy, which holds only in-frame ones; the method was immunoSEQ multiplex PCR. The sample yields under 150,000 clones, around three quarters seen once. The sample comes from a study of cytomegalovirus exposure and HLA in healthy donors. Overall study context: Unique TCRs from HLA-typed donors, about 78 million of them, were held in an early data release.

Study-level points and caveats: Most CMV-associated TCR beta chains were later found to appear HLA-restricted.

The CDR3 consists of 20 residues. Trimming removed 6 bases from V and 4 bases from J, with 33 bases in between. The germline CDR1 and CDR2 sequences are LNHDA and SQIVND (reference sequence). This sequence originates from a man aged 18 to 35 in good health and CMV-seronegative. The chain links TRBV19 to TRBJ1-2, with D tentatively TRBD1 (6 bases). Source material: PBMCs. The CDR3 nucleotides read TGTGCCAGTAGCCCACAGGGCAGCGAACTCATGATCCGAAGCACCTATGGCTACACCTTC. It yields the protein CASSPQGSELMIRSTYGYTF.